Described below is a single T cell receptor beta chain sequence and its context. The antigen is undetermined. CDR3 size: 15 residues. The V gene lost 3 bases and the J gene lost 1 base, with 12 bases spanning the gap. CDR1 and CDR2 (germline): KGHSH, LQKENI. Treatment here: around 19 received Ad26.COV2.S at low or high dose, single or two shots; 5 received placebo; per-sample allocation not given. The samples were gathered on day 63 after the first injection of vaccine or placebo. Aged 18-55 years, donor was enrolled in Boston in the early 2020s. This sample is drawn from a study of Ad26.COV2.S vaccination and SARS-CoV-2 variants. The method was immunoSEQ multiplex PCR; TCRdb's version includes in-frame clones alone and lacks a portion of them. Of about 370,000 clones in the sample, around 85% are singletons; the top ten hold approximately 3.7%. General study points: The study found similar non-spike TCR breadth in vaccine and placebo recipients.

The chain uses TRBV18 and TRBJ1-1; D unclear. The sequence came from a person aged 18-65 years who received the Ad26.COV2.S COVID-19 vaccine or a placebo. Sequencing used peripheral blood, obtained in a trial of Ad26.COV2.S vaccine versus placebo. CDR3 region: CASSPGMGKNTEAFF. Written as DNA, the CDR3 is TGTGCCAGCTCACCGGGGATGGGGAAGAACACTGAAGCTTTCTTT.